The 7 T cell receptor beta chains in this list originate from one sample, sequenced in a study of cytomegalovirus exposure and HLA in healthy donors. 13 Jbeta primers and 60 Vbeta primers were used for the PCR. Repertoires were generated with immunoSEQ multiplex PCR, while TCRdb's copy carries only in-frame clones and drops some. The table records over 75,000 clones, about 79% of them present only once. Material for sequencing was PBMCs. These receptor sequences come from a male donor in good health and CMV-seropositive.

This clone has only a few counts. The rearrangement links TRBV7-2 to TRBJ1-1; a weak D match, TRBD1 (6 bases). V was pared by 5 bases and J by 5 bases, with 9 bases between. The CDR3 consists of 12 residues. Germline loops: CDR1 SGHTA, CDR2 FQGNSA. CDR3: CASSEQGTEAFF. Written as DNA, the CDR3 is TGTGCCAGCAGCGAACAGGGAACTGAAGCTTTCTTT.

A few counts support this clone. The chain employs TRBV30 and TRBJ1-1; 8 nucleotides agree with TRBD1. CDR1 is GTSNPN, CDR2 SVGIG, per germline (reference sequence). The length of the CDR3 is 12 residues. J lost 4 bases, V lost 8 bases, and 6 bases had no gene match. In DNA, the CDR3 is TGTGCCAGAGACAGGGGTGGCACTGAAGCTTTCTTT. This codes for CARDRGGTEAFF.

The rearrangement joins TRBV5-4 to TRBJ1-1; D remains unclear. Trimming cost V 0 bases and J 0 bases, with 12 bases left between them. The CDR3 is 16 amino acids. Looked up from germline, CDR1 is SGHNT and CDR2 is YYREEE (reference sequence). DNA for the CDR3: TGTGCCAGCAGCTTGGATCCTCGCGGCATGAACACTGAAGCTTTCTTT. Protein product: CASSLDPRGMNTEAFF. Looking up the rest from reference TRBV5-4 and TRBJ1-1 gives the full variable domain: ETGVTQSPTHLIKTRGQQVTLRCSSQSGHNTVSWYQQALGQGPQFIFQYYREEENGRGNFPPRFSGLQFPNYSSELNVNALELDDSALYLCASSLDPRGMNTEAFFGQGTRLTVV.

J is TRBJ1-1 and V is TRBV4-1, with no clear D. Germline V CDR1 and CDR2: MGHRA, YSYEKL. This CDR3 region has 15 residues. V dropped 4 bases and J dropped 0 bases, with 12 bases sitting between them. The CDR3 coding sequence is TGCGCCAGCAGCCGACAATTCATAATGAACACTGAAGCTTTCTTT. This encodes CASSRQFIMNTEAFF.

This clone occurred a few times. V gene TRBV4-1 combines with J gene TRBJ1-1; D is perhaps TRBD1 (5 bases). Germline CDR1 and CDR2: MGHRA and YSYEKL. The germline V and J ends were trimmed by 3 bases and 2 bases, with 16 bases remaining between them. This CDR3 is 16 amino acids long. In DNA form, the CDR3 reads TGCGCCAGCAGCCAGAATCCACAGGCCGCCAACACTGAAGCTTTCTTT. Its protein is CASSQNPQAANTEAFF.

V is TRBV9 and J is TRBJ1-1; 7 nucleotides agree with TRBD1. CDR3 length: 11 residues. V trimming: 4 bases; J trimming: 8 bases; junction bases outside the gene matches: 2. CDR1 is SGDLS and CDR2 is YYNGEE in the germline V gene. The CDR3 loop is CASSRTGEAFF. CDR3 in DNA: TGTGCCAGCAGCAGGACAGGAGAAGCTTTCTTT.

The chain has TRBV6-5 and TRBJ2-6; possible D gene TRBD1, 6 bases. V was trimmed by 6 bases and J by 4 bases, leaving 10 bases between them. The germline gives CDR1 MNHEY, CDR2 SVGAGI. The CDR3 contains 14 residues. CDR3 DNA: TGTGCCAGCAGACAGGGTTTCGGGGCCAACGTCCTGACTTTC. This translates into CASRQGFGANVLTF.